These 19 T cell receptor beta chains share one sample of origin, sequenced in a study of blood T cells in healthy people across ages. The authors ran a second PCR of about 7 to 12 cycles using a sample-barcoded 5' primer and a J-beta primer mix. TCRdb re-called the 5' RACE reads through MiXCR, storing one row per CDR3 protein. The sample holds around 900,000 distinct CDR3 sequences, roughly 51% seen once. Sequenced material: blood. Receptors were obtained from a woman aged 55-69 years in good health.

The gene calls are TRBV24-1 and TRBJ2-3, with D maybe TRBD1 (5 bases). Germline CDR1 reads KGHDR; CDR2 reads SFDVKD. Trimming removed 7 bases from V and 5 bases from J, with 6 bases in between. CDR3 length equals 11 residues. CDR3 bases: TGTGCCACCAGCAGGGTAGATACGCAGTATTTT. Amino acids: CATSRVDTQYF.

V is TRBV6-5 and J is TRBJ1-1, with TRBD1 matching over 10 bases. V lost 6 bases, J lost 5 bases, and 12 bases stayed unmatched. The CDR3 totals 16 residues. Germline V lookup: CDR1 MNHEY, CDR2 SVGAGI. CDR3 protein: CASRPTTGGDGTEAFF. The CDR3 DNA is TGTGCCAGCAGGCCCACGACAGGGGGCGATGGGACTGAAGCTTTCTTT.

This rearrangement joins TRBV20-1 to TRBJ2-1; possible D gene TRBD2, 7 bases. The CDR3 totals 12 residues. Germline lookup yields CDR1 DFQATT and CDR2 SNEGSKA (reference sequence). The V end was cut by 2 bases, the J end by 9 bases, with 11 bases between. CDR3 protein: CSARFRGGEQFF. The CDR3 region has the DNA TGCAGTGCTAGATTTAGGGGGGGTGAGCAGTTCTTC.

The chain uses TRBV28 and TRBJ2-5, with D unclear. In germline, CDR1 is MDHEN, CDR2 SYDVKM. Trimming stripped 5 bases from V and 0 bases from J, with 13 bases between. The CDR3 totals 15 residues. CDR3 coding DNA: TGTGCCAGCAGTCTAAGCGTACAGTACCAAGAGACCCAGTACTTC. Translating it yields CASSLSVQYQETQYF.

Only a few counts were recorded for this clonotype. V gene TRBV4-2 combines with J gene TRBJ2-3; TRBD2 might be the D (6 bases). This CDR3 is built from 15 residues. V lost 4 bases, J lost 4 bases, and 15 bases lay in between. Per the germline V gene, CDR1 is LGHNA and CDR2 is YNFKEQ. The CDR3 loop is CASSLQAGSADTQYF. CDR3 coding DNA: TGTGCCAGCAGCCTACAAGCGGGTTCCGCAGATACGCAGTATTTT.

In this sample, this clonotype turned up a few times. The chain employs TRBV19 and TRBJ1-2, with a weak D call TRBD1 (5 bases). The CDR3 sequence is 11 residues long. From germline, CDR1 is LNHDA and CDR2 SQIVND (reference sequence). The germline V and J ends were trimmed by 6 bases and 8 bases, with 10 bases remaining between them. The CDR3 DNA sequence: TGTGCCAGTAGCACCAACAGGGGCTACACCTTC. Its protein product is CASSTNRGYTF. The full variable domain, with the rest looked up from reference TRBV19 and TRBJ1-2, is DGGITQSPKYLFRKEGQNVTLSCEQNLNHDAMYWYRQDPGQGLRLIYYSQIVNDFQKGDIAEGYSVSREKKESFPLTVTSAQKNPTAFYLCASSTNRGYTFGSGTRLTVV.

This clonotype was counted a few times. V gene TRBV15 combines with J gene TRBJ2-5; 7 bases line up with TRBD2. CDR1 LNHNV and CDR2 YYDKDF come from the germline V gene (reference sequence). J gave up 4 bases and V 5 bases, and 10 bases lay outside the gene matches. The CDR3 covers 15 residues. The CDR3 loop reads CATSHGWVAGETQYF. The CDR3 bases are TGTGCCACCAGCCACGGCTGGGTAGCGGGAGAGACCCAGTACTTC.

The chain joins TRBV20-1 to TRBJ1-2; no reliable D call. The CDR3 runs 12 residues. Trimming took 6 bases from V and 5 from J, leaving 13 bases between them. Germline lookup yields CDR1 DFQATT and CDR2 SNEGSKA (reference sequence). The CDR3 nucleotides read TGCAGTGCCGACCCGACGACTTATGGCTACACCTTC. This translates into CSADPTTYGYTF.

This rearrangement joins TRBV6-2 or TRBV6-3 to TRBJ2-2, with a weak D call TRBD1 (6 bases). This CDR3 is 13 amino acids long. Germline-derived CDR1 and CDR2 are MNHEY and SVGEGT. Trimming shortened V by 5 bases and J by 9 bases, and 13 bases separated the two germline ends. As DNA, the CDR3 is TGTGCCAGCAGTGACCAGGGGATCCGGGAGCTGTTTTTT. Translation: CASSDQGIRELFF.

The sample holds one count of this clonotype. The chain employs TRBV9 and TRBJ2-3; maybe TRBD2 (5 bases). Germline loops: CDR1 SGDLS, CDR2 YYNGEE. This CDR3 contains 13 residues. Trimming removed 1 base at V and 7 bases at J, with 10 bases between. The CDR3 nucleotides are TGTGCCAGCAGCGTACCTCCGGGGAATACGCAGTATTTT. Translation gives CASSVPPGNTQYF.

V usage is TRBV2 and J usage is TRBJ2-3; no definite D call. This CDR3 comprises 15 residues. V was shortened by 3 bases and J by 3 bases, with 13 bases between the two germline ends. Germline assignment: CDR1 SNHLY and CDR2 FYNNEI. The CDR3 sequence: CASSDPLERTDTQYF. The CDR3 bases are TGTGCCAGCAGTGACCCTTTAGAACGTACAGATACGCAGTATTTT.

The chain uses TRBV20-1 and TRBJ2-1, with D possibly TRBD2 on 6 matching bases. Per the germline V gene, CDR1 is DFQATT and CDR2 is SNEGSKA (reference sequence). The V and J ends lost 2 bases and 5 bases respectively, with 16 bases between them. The CDR3 has 15 amino acids. The CDR3 DNA reads TGCAGTGCTAGACTCGAGCGGGTGATCAACAATGAGCAGTTCTTC. This translates into CSARLERVINNEQFF.

This rearrangement joins TRBV6-6 to TRBJ1-6, with D tentatively TRBD1 (5 bases). CDR1 and CDR2 from the germline V gene are MNHNY and SVGAGI (reference sequence). The V end lost 5 bases, the J end lost 18 bases, and 23 bases lay between the germline ends. The CDR3 consists of 14 residues. In DNA, the CDR3 is TGTGCCAGCAGTGCCGACAGCCTGGGGATAGCCCCCCACTTT. It specifies CASSADSLGIAPHF.

The V gene is TRBV20-1, the J gene TRBJ1-2; 9 bases match TRBD1. Germline V gene lookup returns CDR1 DFQATT and CDR2 SNEGSKA (reference sequence). V dropped 1 base and J dropped 5; count of bases not matched to a gene: 8. The CDR3 contains 15 residues. CDR3 in amino acids: CSARATGGTGYGYTF. The CDR3 DNA reads as TGCAGTGCTAGAGCCACTGGAGGGACAGGGTATGGCTACACCTTC.

For this clonotype: A much larger clone differs from this one at a single base, so this may be a read error. V and J are TRBV6-6 and TRBJ2-3; D is perhaps TRBD1 or TRBD2 (5 bases each). The V and J ends lost 6 bases and 0 bases respectively, with 7 bases between them. The CDR3 is 13 residues long. CDR1 MNHNY and CDR2 SVGAGI come from the germline V gene (reference sequence). The CDR3 loop reads CASRWDSTDTQYF. CDR3 in DNA: TGTGCCAGCAGATGGGACAGCACAGATACGCAGTATTTT.

There are a few counts of this clonotype. The gene calls are TRBV20-1 and TRBJ2-7; maybe TRBD2 (6 bases). Looked up from germline, CDR1 is DFQATT and CDR2 is SNEGSKA (reference sequence). The V end was cut by 2 bases, the J end by 2 bases, with 10 bases between. CDR3 length equals 13 residues. CDR3 bases: TGCAGTGCTAGAAAGGCGGGACCCTACGAGCAGTACTTC. Protein sequence: CSARKAGPYEQYF.

The V and J genes are TRBV3-1 and TRBJ2-5, with D hard to call. The V gene lost 0 bases and the J gene lost 11 bases, with 16 bases spanning the gap. The CDR3 covers 14 residues. Germline assignment: CDR1 LGHDT and CDR2 YNNKEL (reference sequence). The CDR3 is CASSQDGMRNEQYF. For the CDR3, the DNA is TGTGCCAGCAGCCAAGATGGGATGAGGAATGAGCAGTACTTC.

This clonotype was detected only a few times. The CDR3 DNA is TGCAGTGCTAGAGTCACGGCGGGAGGAATTCTCCACTACGAGCAGTACTTC. The encoded protein is CSARVTAGGILHYEQYF. V usage is TRBV20-1 and J usage is TRBJ2-7; 8 bases map to TRBD2. The germline CDR1 and CDR2 sequences are DFQATT and SNEGSKA (reference sequence). V shed 1 base, J shed 3 bases, and the junction held 14 bases outside the gene matches. The CDR3 is made up of 17 amino acids.

This clonotype was counted only a few times. The rearrangement links TRBV6-5 to TRBJ2-5; 12 bases are shared with TRBD2. The CDR3 extends over 16 amino acids. The germline gives CDR1 MNHEY, CDR2 SVGAGI. V shed 2 bases, J shed 4 bases, and the junction held 5 bases outside the gene matches. The DNA of the CDR3 is TGTGCCAGCAGTTACAAGGCTAGCGGGGGGGCAGAGACCCAGTACTTC. Its protein product is CASSYKASGGAETQYF.